These 24 T cell receptor beta chains share one sample of origin, sequenced in a study of glioma-infiltrating T cells after dendritic cell vaccination. Time point here: after dendritic cell vaccination, including at tumor progression/relapse. Sequencing was performed with immunoSEQ multiplex PCR; in TCRdb, only in-frame clones are kept and a portion is missing. The sample has around 60,000 clones; about nine tenths are singletons. Here the sequenced sample was blood, taken after dendritic cell vaccination. These receptors all come from a human donor with glioblastoma.

The rearrangement uses TRBV4-1 and TRBJ1-3; D not certain. Trimming cost V 4 bases and J 2 bases, with 12 bases left between them. Germline V gene data show CDR1 as MGHRA and CDR2 as YSYEKL. There are 15 residues in the CDR3. In DNA, the CDR3 is TGCGCCAGCAGCCCCGTGGACGGGGCTGGAAACACCATATATTTT. Translated: CASSPVDGAGNTIYF.

The V and J genes are TRBV30 and TRBJ2-7, with D perhaps matching TRBD1 (7 bases). The length of the CDR3 is 15 residues. V was trimmed by 5 bases and J by 1 base, leaving 18 bases between them. Germline CDR1 reads GTSNPN; CDR2 reads SVGIG (reference sequence). CDR3 loop: CAWGPGAGGSYEQYF. In DNA form, the CDR3 reads TGTGCCTGGGGCCCTGGGGCAGGGGGGTCCTACGAGCAGTACTTC.

The chain joins TRBV5-4 to TRBJ2-3; 7 positions match TRBD2. V lost 0 bases and J lost 5; bases outside the gene matches: 6. From germline, CDR1 is SGHNT and CDR2 YYREEE (reference sequence). The CDR3 runs 15 residues. For the CDR3, the DNA is TGTGCCAGCAGCTTGGTGGGAGGGCTTGGAGATACGCAGTATTTT. Residues: CASSLVGGLGDTQYF. The variable domain in full, completed from reference TRBV5-4 and TRBJ2-3, reads ETGVTQSPTHLIKTRGQQVTLRCSSQSGHNTVSWYQQALGQGPQFIFQYYREEENGRGNFPPRFSGLQFPNYSSELNVNALELDDSALYLCASSLVGGLGDTQYFGPGTRLTVL.

The chain links TRBV5-8 to TRBJ2-7; D is perhaps TRBD1 (5 bases). The V gene lost 2 bases and the J gene lost 2 bases, with 11 bases spanning the gap. CDR3 size: 14 residues. Germline values: CDR1 SGHTS, CDR2 YDEGEE. CDR3 DNA: TGTGCCAGCAGCTTCTTTCAGGGCCCCTACGAGCAGTACTTC. Encoded protein: CASSFFQGPYEQYF.

The chain employs TRBV11-2 and TRBJ2-3; 10 bases are shared with TRBD2. With V trimmed by 5 bases and J by 10 bases, 9 bases remained unmatched. The CDR3 has 14 amino acids. The V gene's germline CDR1 is SGHAT and CDR2 FQNNGV. In DNA form, the CDR3 reads TGTGCCAGCAGCCCAGAGCCTAGCGGGAGAGCGCAGTATTTT. Translation: CASSPEPSGRAQYF.

The chain employs TRBV30 and TRBJ2-1; a weak D match, TRBD2 (5 bases). Trimming took 2 bases from V and 5 from J, leaving 10 bases between them. In germline, CDR1 is GTSNPN, CDR2 SVGIG (reference sequence). The CDR3 length is 13 residues. This CDR3 is CAWSRGLHNEQFF. The CDR3 DNA reads as TGTGCCTGGAGTCGCGGGCTCCACAATGAGCAGTTCTTC.

This clone is deemed medium-sized. The chain combines TRBV2 with TRBJ1-2; D possibly corresponds to TRBD1 (6 bases). The germline V gene has CDR1 SNHLY and CDR2 FYNNEI. This CDR3 has 13 amino acids. Trimming left V 9 bases short and J 2 bases short, with 13 bases between. The CDR3: CARLTGPNYGYTF. CDR3 sequence (DNA): TGTGCCAGACTAACAGGGCCCAACTATGGCTACACCTTC.

This clone was seen just once. V gene TRBV6-5 combines with J gene TRBJ1-2; a possible D gene is TRBD1 (5 bases). Trimming removed 7 bases at V and 7 bases at J, with 13 bases between. This CDR3 contains 12 residues. From germline, CDR1 is MNHEY and CDR2 SVGAGI. CDR3 bases: TGTGCCAGCAATCAGGGTGTAGGTGGCTACACCTTC. The encoded protein is CASNQGVGGYTF.

This clone was detected only once. The rearrangement uses TRBV6-5 and TRBJ2-5, with TRBD2 matching 11 bases. J lost 9 bases, V lost 5 bases, and 8 bases had no gene match. Germline V lookup: CDR1 MNHEY, CDR2 SVGAGI. The CDR3 has 14 residues. This chain's CDR3 is CASSDLAGGLSQYF. As DNA, the CDR3 is TGTGCCAGCAGTGACCTAGCGGGGGGCCTATCCCAGTACTTC.

This chain uses TRBV14 with TRBJ2-3; the match to TRBD2 covers 7 bases. The germline gives CDR1 SGHDN, CDR2 FVKESK. CDR3 length: 15 residues. V trimming: 2 bases; J trimming: 4 bases; junction bases outside the gene matches: 6. The CDR3 spells CASSQRRGRPDTQYF. The CDR3 region has the DNA TGTGCCAGCAGCCAACGGCGGGGGAGGCCAGATACGCAGTATTTT.

Notes on this clone: A read error may account for a junction end that differs from germline. The rearrangement joins TRBV5-6 to TRBJ2-7, with D unclear. Germline V CDR1 and CDR2: SGHDT, YYEEEE. The CDR3 totals 13 residues. The chain's CDR3 is CASSLGVSHEQYF. The CDR3 DNA reads as TGTGCCAGCAGCTTGGGTGTCTCCCACGAGCAGTACTTC.

The J gene is TRBJ1-2, the V gene TRBV5-6, with 8 bases aligning to TRBD1. The CDR3 has 16 amino acids. Germline-derived CDR1 and CDR2 are SGHDT and YYEEEE. J lost 2 bases, V lost 3 bases, and 9 bases had no gene match. As DNA, the CDR3 is TGTGCCAGCAGCTATTCGACCGGGACAGGAAACTATGGCTACACCTTC. Translating gives CASSYSTGTGNYGYTF.

The V call is TRBV4-2, the J call TRBJ2-5, with 7 positions matching TRBD2. CDR3 size: 16 residues. Trimming at V came to 0 bases and at J to 4 bases, leaving 8 bases not matched to a gene. Germline values: CDR1 LGHNA, CDR2 YNFKEQ. DNA of the CDR3: TGTGCCAGCAGCCAAGATGGGACTACTGTAGGAGAGACCCAGTACTTC. This translates into CASSQDGTTVGETQYF.

In its sample, this clone was seen once. This chain links TRBV2 with TRBJ2-5; a weak D match, TRBD2 (6 bases). The germline gives CDR1 SNHLY, CDR2 FYNNEI. Trimming stripped 7 bases from V and 2 bases from J, with 11 bases between. The CDR3 spans 13 residues. This chain's CDR3 is CASKEGSQETQYF. The CDR3 DNA sequence: TGTGCCAGCAAGGAGGGGTCACAAGAGACCCAGTACTTC.

The chain joins TRBV10-3 to TRBJ1-5, with D possibly being TRBD1 (5 bases). The CDR3 length is 15 residues. V lost 5 bases, J lost 4 bases, and 15 bases lay in between. CDR1 and CDR2 from the germline V gene are ENHRY and SYGVKD. The CDR3 is CAISLKAGQNQPQHF. The CDR3 region has the DNA TGTGCCATCAGTCTCAAGGCAGGGCAGAATCAGCCCCAGCATTTT.

The chain has TRBV5-1 and TRBJ2-1, with D possibly TRBD2 on 6 matching bases. Germline V gene data show CDR1 as SGHRS and CDR2 as YFSETQ. Trimming removed 2 bases at V and 7 bases at J, with 13 bases between. The CDR3 consists of 14 residues. CDR3 amino acids: CASSFGTLTNEQFF. The CDR3 bases are TGCGCCAGCAGCTTTGGGACTCTAACAAATGAGCAGTTCTTC.

The CDR3 here is CASSLGGRGSGNTIYF. The CDR3 coding sequence is TGTGCCAGCAGCTTGGGTGGCAGGGGCTCTGGAAACACCATATATTTT. The J gene is TRBJ1-3, the V gene TRBV5-4; D may be TRBD1 (6 bases). CDR3 length: 16 residues. Germline lookup yields CDR1 SGHNT and CDR2 YYREEE (reference sequence). The V gene lost 0 bases and the J gene lost 0 bases, with 10 bases spanning the gap.

The CDR3 is CASSPRTGTSTDTQYF. The CDR3, as DNA: TGTGCCAGCAGCCCTCGGACAGGGACAAGCACAGATACGCAGTATTTT. V usage is TRBV9 and J usage is TRBJ2-3; TRBD1 matches 8 bases. The CDR3 has 16 residues. Germline V gives CDR1 SGDLS, CDR2 YYNGEE. V gave up 4 bases and J gave up 0 bases; unmatched junction bases: 7.

The chain couples TRBV7-2 to TRBJ2-3, with 9 bases lining up with TRBD2. The CDR3 totals 14 residues. Germline CDR1 and CDR2: SGHTA and FQGNSA. V lost 5 bases, J lost 6 bases, and 6 bases stayed unmatched. As DNA, the CDR3 is TGTGCCAGCAGCCTGCGGGGGGGCGGGGATACGCAGTATTTT. Encoded protein: CASSLRGGGDTQYF.

The chain combines TRBV25-1 with TRBJ2-2; D unclear. Germline-derived CDR1 and CDR2 are MGHDK and SYGVNS. V was cut by 6 bases and J by 5 bases, with 4 bases left in between. This CDR3 contains 11 residues. CDR3 loop: CASSRTGELFF. CDR3 sequence (DNA): TGTGCCAGCAGCCGGACCGGGGAGCTGTTTTTT.

The V gene is TRBV6-5, the J gene TRBJ2-7; D perhaps matches TRBD2 (6 bases). V lost 0 bases and J 6 bases, leaving 9 bases between the germline ends. Germline CDR1 MNHEY, CDR2 SVGAGI. The CDR3 consists of 13 residues. CDR3 protein: CASSYSGEAEQYF. CDR3 DNA sequence: TGTGCCAGCAGTTACTCAGGGGAGGCCGAGCAGTACTTC.

V is TRBV5-1 and J is TRBJ2-5; 10 nucleotides agree with TRBD2. The CDR3 extends over 16 amino acids. V lost 4 bases and J lost 6; bases outside the gene matches: 12. Germline V lookup: CDR1 SGHRS, CDR2 YFSETQ. The DNA of the CDR3 is TGCGCCAGCAGCCTGGACGATAGCGGGGGGCAGCAGACCCAGTACTTC. It is translated as CASSLDDSGGQQTQYF.

V gene TRBV25-1 combines with J gene TRBJ1-1; D not resolved. Germline CDR1 MGHDK, CDR2 SYGVNS. This CDR3 is built from 13 residues. V was pared by 3 bases and J by 4 bases, with 9 bases between. The CDR3 is CASSERAGTEAFF. In DNA, the CDR3 is TGTGCCAGCAGTGAGAGGGCGGGCACTGAAGCTTTCTTT.

The chain has TRBV27 and TRBJ2-4; 9 nucleotides line up with TRBD1. This CDR3 is built from 16 residues. The V segment lost 2 bases and the J segment 0 bases; nucleotides outside the gene matches: 2. Germline V gene lookup returns CDR1 MNHEY and CDR2 SMNVEV (reference sequence). The CDR3 DNA reads TGTGCCAGCAGTTTAGGACAGGGGCTAGCCAAAAACATTCAGTACTTC. This codes for CASSLGQGLAKNIQYF.